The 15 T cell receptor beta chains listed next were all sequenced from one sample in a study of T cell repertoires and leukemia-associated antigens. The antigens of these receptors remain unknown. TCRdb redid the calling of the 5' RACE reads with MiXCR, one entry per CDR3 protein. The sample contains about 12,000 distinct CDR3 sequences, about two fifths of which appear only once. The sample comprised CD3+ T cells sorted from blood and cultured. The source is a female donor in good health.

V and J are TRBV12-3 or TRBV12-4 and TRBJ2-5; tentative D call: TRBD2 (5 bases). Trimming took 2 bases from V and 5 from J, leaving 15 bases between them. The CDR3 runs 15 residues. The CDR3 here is CASSLKAGSGETQYF. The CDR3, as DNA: TGTGCCAGCAGTTTAAAGGCGGGTTCTGGGGAGACCCAGTACTTC.

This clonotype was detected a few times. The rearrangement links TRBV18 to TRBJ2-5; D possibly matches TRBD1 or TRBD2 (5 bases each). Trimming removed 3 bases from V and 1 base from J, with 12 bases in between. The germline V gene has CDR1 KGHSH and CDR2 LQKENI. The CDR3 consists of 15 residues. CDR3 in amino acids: CASSPGDPTQETQYF. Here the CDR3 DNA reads TGTGCCAGCTCACCGGGGGATCCAACCCAAGAGACCCAGTACTTC. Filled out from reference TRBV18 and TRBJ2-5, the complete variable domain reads NAGVMQNPRHLVRRRGQEARLRCSPMKGHSHVYWYRQLPEEGLKFMVYLQKENIIDESGMPKERFSAEFPKEGPSILRIQQVVRGDSAAYFCASSPGDPTQETQYFGPGTRLLVL.

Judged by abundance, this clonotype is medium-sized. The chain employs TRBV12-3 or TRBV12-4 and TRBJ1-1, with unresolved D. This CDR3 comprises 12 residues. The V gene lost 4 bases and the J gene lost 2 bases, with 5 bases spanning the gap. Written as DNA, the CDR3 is TGTGCCAGCAGTTACCCAAACACTGAAGCTTTCTTT. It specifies CASSYPNTEAFF.

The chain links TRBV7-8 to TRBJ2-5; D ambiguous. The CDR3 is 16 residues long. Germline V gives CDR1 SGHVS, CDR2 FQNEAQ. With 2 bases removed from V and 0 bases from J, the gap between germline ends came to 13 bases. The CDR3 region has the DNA TGTGCCAGCAGCTTATTTGGCCTGGCCCACCAAGAGACCCAGTACTTC. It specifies CASSLFGLAHQETQYF.

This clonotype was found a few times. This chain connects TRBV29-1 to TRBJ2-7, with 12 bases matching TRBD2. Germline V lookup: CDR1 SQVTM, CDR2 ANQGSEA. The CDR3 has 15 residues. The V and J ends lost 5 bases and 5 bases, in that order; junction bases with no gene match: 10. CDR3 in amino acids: CSVSHRLAGDHEQYF. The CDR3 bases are TGCAGCGTTTCGCACCGACTAGCGGGAGATCACGAGCAGTACTTC.

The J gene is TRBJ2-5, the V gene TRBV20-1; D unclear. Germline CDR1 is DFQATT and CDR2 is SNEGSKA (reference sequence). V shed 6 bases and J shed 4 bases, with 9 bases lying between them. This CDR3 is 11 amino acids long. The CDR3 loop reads CSAQFPETQYF. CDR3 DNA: TGCAGTGCACAGTTCCCAGAGACCCAGTACTTC.

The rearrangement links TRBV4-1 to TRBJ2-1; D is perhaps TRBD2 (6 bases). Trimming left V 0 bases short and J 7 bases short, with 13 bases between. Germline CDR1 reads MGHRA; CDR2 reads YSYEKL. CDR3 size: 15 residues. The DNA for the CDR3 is TGCGCCAGCAGCCAAGAGGCGGGAAACCGGAATGAGCAGTTCTTC. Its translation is CASSQEAGNRNEQFF.

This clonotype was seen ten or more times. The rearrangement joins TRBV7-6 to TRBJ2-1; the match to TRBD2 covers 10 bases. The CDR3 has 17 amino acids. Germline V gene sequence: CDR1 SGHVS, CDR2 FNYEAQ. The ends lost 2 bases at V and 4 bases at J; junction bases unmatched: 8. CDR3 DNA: TGTGCCAGCAGCTTACCTAGCGGGAGAAGGGGATACAATGAGCAGTTCTTC. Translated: CASSLPSGRRGYNEQFF.

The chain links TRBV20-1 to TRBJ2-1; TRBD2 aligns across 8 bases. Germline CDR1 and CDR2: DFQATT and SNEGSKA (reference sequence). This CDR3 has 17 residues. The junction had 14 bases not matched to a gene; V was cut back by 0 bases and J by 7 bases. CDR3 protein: CSARDLTSGRVWNEQFF. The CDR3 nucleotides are TGCAGTGCTAGAGATCTGACCAGCGGGAGAGTATGGAATGAGCAGTTCTTC.

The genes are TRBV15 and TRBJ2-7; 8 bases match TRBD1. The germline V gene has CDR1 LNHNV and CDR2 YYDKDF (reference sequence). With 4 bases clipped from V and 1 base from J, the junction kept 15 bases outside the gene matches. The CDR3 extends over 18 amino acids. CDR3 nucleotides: TGTGCCACCAGCACACTGGGGGCAGGGGGCGCGGGATCCTACGAGCAGTACTTC. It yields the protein CATSTLGAGGAGSYEQYF.

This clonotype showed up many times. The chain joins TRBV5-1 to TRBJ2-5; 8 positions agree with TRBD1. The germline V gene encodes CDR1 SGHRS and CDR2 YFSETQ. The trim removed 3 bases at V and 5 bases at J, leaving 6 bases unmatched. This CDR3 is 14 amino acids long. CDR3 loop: CASSSRGRGETQYF. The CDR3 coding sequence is TGCGCCAGCAGCTCCAGGGGGCGCGGGGAGACCCAGTACTTC.

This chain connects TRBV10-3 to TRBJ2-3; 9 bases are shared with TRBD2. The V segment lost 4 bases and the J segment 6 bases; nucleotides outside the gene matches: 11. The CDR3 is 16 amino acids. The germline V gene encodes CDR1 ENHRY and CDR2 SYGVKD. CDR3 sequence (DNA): TGTGCCATCAGTGTGGATAGCGGGAGTTCTGGGGATACGCAGTATTTT. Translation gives CAISVDSGSSGDTQYF.

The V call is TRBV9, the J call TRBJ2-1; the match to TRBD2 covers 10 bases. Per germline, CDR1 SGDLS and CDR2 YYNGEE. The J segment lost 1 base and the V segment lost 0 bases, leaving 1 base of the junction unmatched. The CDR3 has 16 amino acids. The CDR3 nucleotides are TGTGCCAGCAGCGTAGTAGCGGGAGGTTCCTACAATGAGCAGTTCTTC. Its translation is CASSVVAGGSYNEQFF. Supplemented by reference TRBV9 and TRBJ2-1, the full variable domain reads DSGVTQTPKHLITATGQRVTLRCSPRSGDLSVYWYQQSLDQGLQFLIQYYNGEERAKGNILERFSAQQFPDLHSELNLSSLELGDSALYFCASSVVAGGSYNEQFFGPGTRLTVL.

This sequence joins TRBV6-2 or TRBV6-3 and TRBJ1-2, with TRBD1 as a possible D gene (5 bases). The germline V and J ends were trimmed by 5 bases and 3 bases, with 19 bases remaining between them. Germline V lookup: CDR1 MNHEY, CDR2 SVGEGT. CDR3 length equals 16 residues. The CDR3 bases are TGTGCCAGCAGTCAGCGCTCAATGACAGCATACTATGGCTACACCTTC. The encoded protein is CASSQRSMTAYYGYTF.

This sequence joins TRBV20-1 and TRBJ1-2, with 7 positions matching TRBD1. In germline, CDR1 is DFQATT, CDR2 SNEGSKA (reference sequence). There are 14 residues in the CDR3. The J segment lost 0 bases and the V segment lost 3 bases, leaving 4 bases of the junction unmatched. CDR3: CSASGQVANYGYTF. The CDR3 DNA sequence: TGCAGTGCTAGCGGACAGGTAGCTAACTATGGCTACACCTTC.